This T cell receptor (beta chain) was sequenced in a study of monozygotic twins with inflammatory bowel disease. Study results and limitations: Ultimately, a single strong signal or clonotype associated with IBD was not supported.

In eight separate reactions per sample, cDNA was generated. Researchers put TCRalpha and TCRbeta cDNA through two nested PCRs lasting about 17 and 10 cycles. TCRdb reprocessed the 5' RACE reads, with one entry per CDR3 protein and no DNA. This sample carries about 300,000 distinct CDR3 sequences, with 5.6% going to the ten biggest clones. The CDR3 has 15 amino acids. Germline V lookup: CDR1 SGHTA, CDR2 FQGNSA. As for this clonotype: Its antigen is not identified.

The V gene is TRBV7-2, the J gene TRBJ2-3; the D call of TRBD1 rests on TCRdb alone, since no DNA is present to check it. The sequence came from a human donor with ulcerative colitis or Crohn's disease, or a healthy co-twin of an affected twin (not recorded which). Sequenced input: blood. This CDR3 reads CASSSRATGTDTQYF.